This T cell receptor (beta chain) was recovered during a study of OX40 agonist ivuxolimab in advanced cancers. Regarding the research as a whole: The costimulatory receptor OX40 (CD134) was targeted by ivuxolimab, a fully human IgG2 agonistic monoclonal antibody. Intravenous ivuxolimab was administered to patients every 2 weeks at six dose levels: 0.01, 0.1, 0.3, 1.5, 3 and 10 mg/kg. Among the 50 to 55 dose-escalation patients, roughly 20 had hepatocellular carcinoma, approximately 15 melanoma, 9 renal cell carcinoma and 9 head and neck cancer. In the dose-escalation cohort, 82.7% of patients were male, and the mean age was around 60 years, with a range of about 23 to 90. Patients were allowed to have had prior anti-PD-1, anti-PD-L1 or anti-CTLA-4 therapy, and 30% to 40% of the dose-escalation patients had been treated with checkpoint inhibitors. Partial responses occurred in three dose-escalation patients: two with cutaneous melanoma and one with hepatocellular carcinoma. Peripheral TCRbeta sequencing aimed to test whether ivuxolimab altered TCR sequence diversity and caused clonal T-cell expansion. The paper covers the monotherapy dose-escalation part of the phase I ivuxolimab trial, which included N of about 50 patients.

Study-wide conclusions, independent of this receptor: Which antigens the clonally expanded peripheral T cells were specific for was not determined. Low levels of normalized T-cell clonal expansion were also shown by some nonresponding patients. After ivuxolimab, more expanded clones were found on average in CD8+ T cells than in CD4+ T cells. In the 0.1-3.0 mg/kg groups, partial responders had among the lowest normalized peripheral clonal expansion, particularly in CD8+ T cells. At doses of 0.1 to 3.0 mg/kg, clonal expansion of both CD4+ and CD8+ blood T cells was observed from baseline to week 6.

The trial excluded patients who had a history of autoimmune disease or were on systemic immunosuppression. Peripheral blood for TCR sequencing was collected from all dose cohorts at baseline, on cycle 4 day 1, and on cycle 7 day 1. The samples were drawn from a first-in-human, open-label, multicenter phase I dose-escalation trial of ivuxolimab. Adults with locally advanced or metastatic head and neck squamous cell, hepatocellular, melanoma or renal cell carcinoma were enrolled in the trial. CD4+ and CD8+ T cells were sorted separately from peripheral blood before TCR sequencing. Details on this clone: Its cognate antigen has yet to be identified. Base qualities were left out, and no much larger clone turns up one base away.

To sequence the TCRbeta CDR3 region, genomic DNA was isolated from the sorted cells. The immunoSEQ Assay was used for sequencing of TCRbeta CDR3 regions. As stored in TCRdb, this immuneACCESS dataset retains in-frame rearrangements with V and J assigned. A fraction of the clones does not appear; measured against another copy, unresolved V genes explain less than half of the discrepancy, and the remainder lacks a known reason. This sample has about 58,000 clones in its table, and about four fifths of those were observed once. Of the sample, less than 3.5% is held by the ten largest clones. The CDR3 runs 12 amino acids, cysteine and phenylalanine included. Only the CDR3 portion is preserved as DNA: 36 bases, with reading frame beginning at the first base. At the junction V is shortened by 4 bases and J by 8 bases, with 11 bases in between. Sequences SGHTA (CDR1) and FQGNSA (CDR2) are obtained from the germline V gene.

The material was CD4+ or CD8+ T cells sorted from blood, obtained in a trial of the OX40 agonist ivuxolimab. The sequence was collected from an adult with an advanced solid tumor such as melanoma, head and neck, liver or kidney cancer. The chain links TRBV7-2 with TRBJ1-2; there is no confident call for the D gene. CDR3 sequence: CASSSDLRGYTF. The DNA reads as follows: TGTGCCAGCAGCTCAGACCTTCGGGGCTACACCTTC.